This T cell receptor (beta chain) stems from a study of shared clonotypes between healthy human individuals. Overall study results and limits: Depth of sequencing was expected to influence donor clonotype sharing. The study found approximately 5% of naive CD4 clonotypes shared across a few donors.

Measured with immunoSEQ multiplex PCR; TCRdb has only the in-frame clones, and not every one. The sample lists about 2 million clones, about 94% occurring once. Germline V CDR1 and CDR2: ENHRY, SYGVKD. The CDR3 has 18 residues. V gave up 5 bases and J gave up 4 bases; unmatched junction bases: 17. Remarks on this clone: What it recognizes is unknown.

Naive CD8 cells, CD45RO-negative and positively selected for CCR7, excluded terminally differentiated effector memory CD45RA+ cells. This receptor was taken from a man between 18 and 35 years old in good health. This sequence joins TRBV10-3 and TRBJ2-7, with 10 bases matching TRBD2. The sequenced sample was naive CD8+ T cells sorted from blood. This CDR3 reads CAISQMVAGGFLPYEQYF. The CDR3 nucleotides are TGTGCCATCAGTCAAATGGTAGCGGGAGGATTTTTACCTTACGAGCAGTACTTC.